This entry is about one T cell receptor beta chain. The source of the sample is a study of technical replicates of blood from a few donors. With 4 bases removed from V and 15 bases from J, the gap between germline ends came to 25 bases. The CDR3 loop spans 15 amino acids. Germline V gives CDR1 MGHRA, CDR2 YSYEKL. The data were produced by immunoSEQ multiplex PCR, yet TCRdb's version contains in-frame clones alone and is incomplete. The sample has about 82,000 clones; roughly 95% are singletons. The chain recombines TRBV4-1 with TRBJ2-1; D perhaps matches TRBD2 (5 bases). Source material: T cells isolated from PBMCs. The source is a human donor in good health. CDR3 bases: TGCGCCAGCAGCCTAGGGAATGAGGGTTCCAAGAGATGGTTCTTC. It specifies CASSLGNEGSKRWFF.